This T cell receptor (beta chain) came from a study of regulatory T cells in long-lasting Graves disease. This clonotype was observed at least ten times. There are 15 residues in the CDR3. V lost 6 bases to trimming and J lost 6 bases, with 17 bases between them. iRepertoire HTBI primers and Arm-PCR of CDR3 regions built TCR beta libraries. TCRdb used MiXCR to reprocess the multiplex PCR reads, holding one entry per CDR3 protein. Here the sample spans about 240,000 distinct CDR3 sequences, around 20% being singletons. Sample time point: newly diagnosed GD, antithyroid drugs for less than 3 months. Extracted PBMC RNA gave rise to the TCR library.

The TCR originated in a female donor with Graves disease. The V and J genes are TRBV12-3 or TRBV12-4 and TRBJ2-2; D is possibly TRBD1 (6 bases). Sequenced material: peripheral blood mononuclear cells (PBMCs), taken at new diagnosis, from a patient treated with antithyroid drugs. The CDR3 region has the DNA TGTGCCAGCAGCCCCCGTCCGCAGGGGTCCGGGGAGCTGTTTTTT. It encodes CASSPRPQGSGELFF.